This T cell receptor (beta chain) derives from a study of PD-1 blockade in classical Hodgkin lymphoma. Looking at the study overall: With a 2-week interval, patients received intravenous nivolumab at 3 mg/kg.

For this clone: The antigen remains undetermined.

Study-wide results and limits: The causes of the repertoire differences, possibly disease activity or prior therapy, remain undefined.

Profiling relied on immunoSEQ multiplex PCR, and the TCRdb table lists in-frame clones only, not all of them. Seen here are about 39,000 clones, 77% observed once, and the top ten hold 9.8%. Time point in this sample: cycle 4 day 1 (C4D1), after 6 weeks of nivolumab. With no exception, relapse followed autologous stem cell transplantation in all patients, and brentuximab vedotin exposure varied. The input for sequencing was peripheral blood mononuclear cells (PBMCs), taken before the fourth cycle of nivolumab. The sequence was obtained from a human donor with classical Hodgkin lymphoma.

In nucleotides, the CDR3 is TGTGCCAGCAGCTCCAGACCGCGGGACACTGAAGCTTTCTTT. Amino acids: CASSSRPRDTEAFF. The chain combines TRBV6-6 with TRBJ1-1; D gene ambiguous. Germline V gene data show CDR1 as MNHNY and CDR2 as SVGAGI (reference sequence). This CDR3 is built from 14 residues. Deletions cut 6 bases from V and 3 bases from J, with 14 bases between.